This T cell receptor beta chain was found in a study of graft-versus-host responses after intestinal transplantation. Study information: Multivisceral, liver-intestinal, or isolated intestinal grafts went to recipients. Anti-thymocyte globulin induction preceded approximately three years of tacrolimus and steroid maintenance in all recipients.

Study-wide results and limits: High graft-versus-host to host-versus-graft clonal ratios were seen in allografts of patients with graft-donor T cell macrochimerism. Recipient-marrow GvH clones were detected, some having first appeared in ileum or blood.

Measured with immunoSEQ multiplex PCR; TCRdb has only the in-frame clones, and not every one. The sample lists just under 65,000 clones; roughly nine tenths were seen once. In the case of this clone: Antigen unknown.

CDR1 is MNHEY, CDR2 SVGAGI, per germline. CDR3 length: 13 amino acids. Trimming removed 7 bases from V and 8 bases from J; junction bases left unmatched: 8. This material consisted of unstimulated CD8+ T cells sorted from spleen or lymph node cells, taken before transplant. V is TRBV6-5 and J is TRBJ2-1, with 7 nucleotides matching TRBD1. The source of this sequence is a human donor who was the organ donor for an intestinal transplant. For the CDR3, the DNA is TGTGCCAGCATCCAAAAGGGGGCCCATGAGCAGTTCTTC. This codes for CASIQKGAHEQFF.